This TCR beta chain was documented in a study of blood T cell repertoires in COVID-19. Study background: Both acute and convalescent COVID-19 samples were obtained from the United States, Italy and Spain. PBMCs, B-cell-depleted T cells, or T cells provided the cDNA or gDNA that made up the material.

In the original analysis: Scientists estimated how many nucleated cells there were by amplifying reference gene primers. Libraries were prepared by immunoSEQ multiplex PCR; TCRdb keeps only in-frame clonotypes and omits some of them. V, J and clone size are taken as reported in that table, and D and trimming were inferred from the DNA itself. The sample lists approximately 24,000 clones; 82% were seen once. CDR3 length: 12 residues. V lost 6 bases and J 8 bases, leaving 10 bases between the germline ends. The genes are TRBV12-3 or TRBV12-4 and TRBJ1-4; D call uncertain. The clonotype was recovered from a human donor in a cohort sampled during active COVID-19. Specimen: peripheral blood. The CDR3 DNA is TGTGCCAGCAGCCGGCTCGGGGAAAAACTGTTTTTT. This encodes CASSRLGEKLFF.